These 25 T cell receptor beta chains were all obtained from the same sample, sequenced in a study of T cell repertoires in cytomegalovirus infection. Their target antigens are unknown. Via MiXCR, TCRdb re-called the reads, giving one row per CDR3 protein. The table includes roughly 800,000 distinct CDR3 sequences, almost 30% detected once. The sequencing used cultured CD8+ T cells from PBMCs, collected from culture after CMV antigen stimulation. The receptors were sampled from a human donor in good health (CMV status not recorded). Some clones in this sample may be carry-over from other donors' samples.

The gene calls are TRBV7-9 and TRBJ1-2, with unresolved D. This CDR3 region has 16 residues. Between the trimmed V and J ends, which lost 4 bases and 2 bases, there was a span of 17 bases. Germline V gene data show CDR1 as SEHNR and CDR2 as FQNEAQ (reference sequence). The CDR3 spells CASSSPPGKRNYGYTF. The CDR3 DNA follows: TGTGCCAGCAGCTCCCCGCCGGGGAAAAGGAACTATGGCTACACCTTC.

The chain uses TRBV6-6 and TRBJ1-4; no reliable D call. CDR1 and CDR2 (germline): MNHNY, SVGAGI (reference sequence). The V end was cut by 8 bases, the J end by 3 bases, with 10 bases between. This CDR3 is built from 13 residues. The CDR3 here is CASRSVANEKLFF. The CDR3 DNA sequence: TGTGCCAGCCGGTCTGTCGCTAATGAAAAACTGTTTTTT.

This clonotype showed up just a few times. This chain connects TRBV5-4 to TRBJ1-4; D not resolved. The CDR3 loop spans 13 amino acids. Trimming cost V 5 bases and J 5 bases, with 10 bases left between them. CDR1 is SGHNT, CDR2 YYREEE, per germline (reference sequence). This chain's CDR3 is CASRPSRNEKLFF. The DNA of the CDR3 is TGTGCCAGCAGGCCTTCAAGAAATGAAAAACTGTTTTTT.

The chain carries TRBV2 and TRBJ2-7; D is ambiguous. The CDR3 loop spans 12 amino acids. Trimming removed 6 bases at V and 2 bases at J, with 8 bases between. The germline V gene encodes CDR1 SNHLY and CDR2 FYNNEI. CDR3 sequence (DNA): TGTGCCAGCAGGGCCCGAACCTACGAGCAGTACGTC. Protein: CASRARTYEQYV.

V gene TRBV7-3 combines with J gene TRBJ2-1, with D maybe TRBD2 (5 bases). CDR1 and CDR2 from the germline V gene are SGHTA and FQGTGA. CDR3 length equals 15 residues. V gave up 5 bases and J gave up 3 bases, with 14 bases separating them. For the CDR3, the DNA is TGTGCCAGCAGCCTCTTAGATGGGAGCTACAATGAGCAGTTCTTC. Protein product: CASSLLDGSYNEQFF.

The gene calls are TRBV5-1 and TRBJ2-1, with unresolved D. The CDR3 consists of 14 residues. CDR1 SGHRS and CDR2 YFSETQ come from the germline V gene. The V end was cut by 0 bases, the J end by 8 bases, with 12 bases between. The CDR3 DNA reads as TGCGCCAGCAGCTTGGCCGAACAGTTGTATGAGCAGTTCTTC. Protein product: CASSLAEQLYEQFF.

This clonotype showed up just a few times. V usage is TRBV28 and J usage is TRBJ1-1; D remains ambiguous. CDR1 is MDHEN and CDR2 is SYDVKM in the germline V gene. Trimming cost V 5 bases and J 5 bases, with 6 bases left between them. CDR3 length: 11 residues. The CDR3 DNA is TGTGCCAGCAGTCCCCAAACTGAAGCTTTCTTT. It is translated as CASSPQTEAFF.

This clonotype was counted between two and nine times. The genes are TRBV7-9 and TRBJ2-3; D gene unclear. The CDR3 covers 12 residues. From germline, CDR1 is SEHNR and CDR2 FQNEAQ (reference sequence). V lost 6 bases and J lost 10, with 14 bases in between. CDR3 sequence: CASSSSSMAQYF. The CDR3 region has the DNA TGTGCCAGCAGTTCGAGTTCAATGGCGCAGTATTTT.

J is TRBJ2-7 and V is TRBV27; TRBD1 matches 9 bases. Looked up from germline, CDR1 is MNHEY and CDR2 is SMNVEV (reference sequence). J lost 0 bases, V lost 6 bases, and 3 bases had no gene match. The CDR3 contains 14 residues. The CDR3 reads CASRGQGSSYEQYV. The DNA of the CDR3 is TGTGCCAGCAGGGGACAGGGTTCCTCCTACGAGCAGTACGTC.

This chain connects TRBV19 to TRBJ1-1; TRBD1 might be the D (6 bases). This CDR3 is 15 amino acids long. Trimming left V 3 bases short and J 2 bases short, with 13 bases between. CDR1 is LNHDA and CDR2 is SQIVND in the germline V gene (reference sequence). This CDR3 is CASSIGYGTNTEAFF. The CDR3 nucleotides read TGTGCCAGTAGTATTGGATATGGGACAAACACTGAAGCTTTCTTT.

In this sample, this clonotype turned up many times. This chain links TRBV6-1 with TRBJ1-2; D is perhaps TRBD1 (6 bases). V was shortened by 5 bases and J by 4 bases, with 17 bases between the two germline ends. CDR3 length: 15 amino acids. Germline V gene sequence: CDR1 MNHNS, CDR2 SASEGT. The CDR3 DNA reads TGTGCCAGCAGTCCCCTTACAGGGTCTTTCTATGGCTACACCTTC. Protein product: CASSPLTGSFYGYTF.

The chain joins TRBV7-9 to TRBJ2-3; 7 positions agree with TRBD2. From germline, CDR1 is SEHNR and CDR2 FQNEAQ (reference sequence). V shed 4 bases and J 0 bases; nucleotides not matched to a gene: 7. CDR3 length: 16 amino acids. The CDR3 DNA reads TGTGCCAGCAGCTCTAGGACTAGGATAAGCACAGATACGCAGTATTTT. Its protein product is CASSSRTRISTDTQYF.

V is TRBV10-3 and J is TRBJ1-1, with 8 positions matching TRBD1. In germline, CDR1 is ENHRY, CDR2 SYGVKD. The CDR3 has 15 amino acids. Germline trimming cut 0 bases from V and 6 bases from J; bases unmatched to any gene: 6. For the CDR3, the DNA is TGTGCCATCAGTGAGTCCCAGGGGGCGATCGCTGAAGCTTTCTTT. This translates into CAISESQGAIAEAFF.

This clonotype has only a few counts. J is TRBJ2-5 and V is TRBV4-1; perhaps TRBD2 as D (6 bases). Germline loops: CDR1 MGHRA, CDR2 YSYEKL. Trimming cost V 2 bases and J 9 bases, with 19 bases left between them. This CDR3 is built from 15 residues. CDR3 region: CASSQPPERAGSQYF. DNA for the CDR3: TGCGCCAGCAGCCAACCCCCCGAGCGGGCTGGTTCCCAGTACTTC.

This clonotype was picked up a small number of times. The chain is built from TRBV7-8 and TRBJ2-7, with a possible D match to TRBD2 (5 bases). Trimming cost V 5 bases and J 7 bases, with 12 bases left between them. The CDR3 loop spans 12 amino acids. Germline V gene lookup returns CDR1 SGHVS and CDR2 FQNEAQ. The CDR3 reads CASSPDRREQYV. CDR3 in DNA: TGTGCCAGCAGCCCTGACCGGAGGGAGCAGTACGTC.

This clonotype was seen more than once but under ten times. The V gene is TRBV7-9, the J gene TRBJ1-2; D is unresolved. Trimming left V 4 bases short and J 4 bases short, with 16 bases between. Looked up from germline, CDR1 is SEHNR and CDR2 is FQNEAQ (reference sequence). CDR3 length: 15 amino acids. DNA for the CDR3: TGTGCCAGCAGCTCCTCAGAGGGAGGCGCCTATGGCTACACCTTC. Amino acid sequence: CASSSSEGGAYGYTF.

This clonotype was seen only once. This chain joins TRBV6-2 or TRBV6-3 and TRBJ2-1; no clear D gene. V was clipped by 3 bases and J by 7 bases, with 7 bases between them. From germline, CDR1 is MNHEY and CDR2 SVGEGT. The CDR3 is 12 amino acids. The CDR3 loop reads CASSYPTNEQFF. As DNA, the CDR3 is TGTGCCAGCAGTTATCCGACGAATGAGCAGTTCTTC.

This clonotype was recorded at least ten times. This sequence joins TRBV7-2 and TRBJ1-1; D possibly corresponds to TRBD1 (6 bases). The CDR3 loop spans 17 amino acids. From germline, CDR1 is SGHTA and CDR2 FQGNSA. The V and J ends lost 2 bases and 3 bases respectively, with 19 bases between them. The DNA for the CDR3 is TGTGCCAGCAGCTTAAGGACAGTCCCCCTCCTGGACACTGAAGCTTTCTTT. Its protein is CASSLRTVPLLDTEAFF. Combining the CDR3 with reference TRBV7-2 and TRBJ1-1 gives the whole variable domain GAGVSQSPSNKVTEKGKDVELRCDPISGHTALYWYRQSLGQGLEFLIYFQGNSAPDKSGLPSDRFSAERTGGSVSTLTIQRTQQEDSAVYLCASSLRTVPLLDTEAFFGQGTRLTVV.

The chain is built from TRBV7-6 and TRBJ1-1; possible D gene TRBD1, 5 bases. The CDR3 totals 13 residues. V was shortened by 4 bases and J by 8 bases, with 14 bases between the two germline ends. Germline lookup yields CDR1 SGHVS and CDR2 FNYEAQ. CDR3 region: CASSSPGDSEAFF. CDR3 DNA sequence: TGTGCCAGCAGCTCACCCGGCGACAGCGAAGCTTTCTTT.

J is TRBJ1-2 and V is TRBV10-1; 7 bases fit TRBD1. This CDR3 contains 13 residues. The germline V gene encodes CDR1 WNHNN and CDR2 SYGVQD (reference sequence). V trimming: 5 bases; J trimming: 7 bases; junction bases outside the gene matches: 7. The CDR3 spells CASSQGTARGYTF. For the CDR3, the DNA is TGCGCCAGCAGTCAAGGGACAGCTCGTGGCTACACCTTC.

The chain links TRBV27 to TRBJ2-6; D unresolved. The CDR3 has 16 amino acids. Between the trimmed V and J ends, which lost 2 bases and 4 bases, there was a span of 12 bases. Germline V lookup: CDR1 MNHEY, CDR2 SMNVEV (reference sequence). The CDR3 nucleotides read TGTGCCAGCAGTTTAAATACGGCCACAGGGGCCAACGTCCTGACTTTC. As protein: CASSLNTATGANVLTF.

This chain joins TRBV7-3 and TRBJ2-3, with D possibly being TRBD1 (5 bases). Deletions cut 4 bases from V and 3 bases from J, with 17 bases between. This CDR3 has 16 residues. Germline-derived CDR1 and CDR2 are SGHTA and FQGTGA. CDR3 nucleotide sequence: TGTGCCAGCAGCTCCAAGTACAGGACGGAGACAGATACGCAGTATTTT. This encodes CASSSKYRTETDTQYF.

The chain combines TRBV19 with TRBJ1-1, with unresolved D. The CDR3 has 13 amino acids. The germline CDR1 and CDR2 sequences are LNHDA and SQIVND (reference sequence). The V gene lost 0 bases and the J gene lost 3 bases, with 5 bases spanning the gap. This chain's CDR3 is CASSIDLDTEAFF. CDR3 bases: TGTGCCAGTAGTATAGATTTGGACACTGAAGCTTTCTTT.

This clonotype was observed a few times. The chain couples TRBV7-2 to TRBJ2-1; TRBD1 might be the D (6 bases). Per germline, CDR1 SGHTA and CDR2 FQGNSA. V gave up 5 bases and J gave up 0 bases, with 11 bases separating them. There are 15 residues in the CDR3. The CDR3 DNA reads TGTGCCAGCAGCGGGGACATTAACTCCTACAATGAGCAGTTCTTC. Translated, it gives CASSGDINSYNEQFF.

The V gene is TRBV5-6, the J gene TRBJ2-7; D is ambiguous. Germline CDR1 SGHDT, CDR2 YYEEEE. The CDR3 sequence is 14 residues long. V lost 4 bases and J lost 4, with 15 bases in between. CDR3 residues: CASSPGPQGYEQYV. The CDR3 DNA follows: TGTGCCAGCAGCCCAGGACCTCAAGGGTACGAGCAGTACGTC.